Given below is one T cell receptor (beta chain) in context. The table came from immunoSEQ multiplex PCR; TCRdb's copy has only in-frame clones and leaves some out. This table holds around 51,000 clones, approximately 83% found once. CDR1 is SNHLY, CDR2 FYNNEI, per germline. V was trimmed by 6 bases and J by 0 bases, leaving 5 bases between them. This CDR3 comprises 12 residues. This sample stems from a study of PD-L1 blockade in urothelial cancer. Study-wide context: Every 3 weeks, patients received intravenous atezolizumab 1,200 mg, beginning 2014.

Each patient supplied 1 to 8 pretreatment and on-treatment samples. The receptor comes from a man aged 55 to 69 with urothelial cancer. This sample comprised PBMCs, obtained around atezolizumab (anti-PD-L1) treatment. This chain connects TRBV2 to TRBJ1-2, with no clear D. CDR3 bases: TGTGCCAGCAGCCTATCTAACTATGGCTACACCTTC. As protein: CASSLSNYGYTF.